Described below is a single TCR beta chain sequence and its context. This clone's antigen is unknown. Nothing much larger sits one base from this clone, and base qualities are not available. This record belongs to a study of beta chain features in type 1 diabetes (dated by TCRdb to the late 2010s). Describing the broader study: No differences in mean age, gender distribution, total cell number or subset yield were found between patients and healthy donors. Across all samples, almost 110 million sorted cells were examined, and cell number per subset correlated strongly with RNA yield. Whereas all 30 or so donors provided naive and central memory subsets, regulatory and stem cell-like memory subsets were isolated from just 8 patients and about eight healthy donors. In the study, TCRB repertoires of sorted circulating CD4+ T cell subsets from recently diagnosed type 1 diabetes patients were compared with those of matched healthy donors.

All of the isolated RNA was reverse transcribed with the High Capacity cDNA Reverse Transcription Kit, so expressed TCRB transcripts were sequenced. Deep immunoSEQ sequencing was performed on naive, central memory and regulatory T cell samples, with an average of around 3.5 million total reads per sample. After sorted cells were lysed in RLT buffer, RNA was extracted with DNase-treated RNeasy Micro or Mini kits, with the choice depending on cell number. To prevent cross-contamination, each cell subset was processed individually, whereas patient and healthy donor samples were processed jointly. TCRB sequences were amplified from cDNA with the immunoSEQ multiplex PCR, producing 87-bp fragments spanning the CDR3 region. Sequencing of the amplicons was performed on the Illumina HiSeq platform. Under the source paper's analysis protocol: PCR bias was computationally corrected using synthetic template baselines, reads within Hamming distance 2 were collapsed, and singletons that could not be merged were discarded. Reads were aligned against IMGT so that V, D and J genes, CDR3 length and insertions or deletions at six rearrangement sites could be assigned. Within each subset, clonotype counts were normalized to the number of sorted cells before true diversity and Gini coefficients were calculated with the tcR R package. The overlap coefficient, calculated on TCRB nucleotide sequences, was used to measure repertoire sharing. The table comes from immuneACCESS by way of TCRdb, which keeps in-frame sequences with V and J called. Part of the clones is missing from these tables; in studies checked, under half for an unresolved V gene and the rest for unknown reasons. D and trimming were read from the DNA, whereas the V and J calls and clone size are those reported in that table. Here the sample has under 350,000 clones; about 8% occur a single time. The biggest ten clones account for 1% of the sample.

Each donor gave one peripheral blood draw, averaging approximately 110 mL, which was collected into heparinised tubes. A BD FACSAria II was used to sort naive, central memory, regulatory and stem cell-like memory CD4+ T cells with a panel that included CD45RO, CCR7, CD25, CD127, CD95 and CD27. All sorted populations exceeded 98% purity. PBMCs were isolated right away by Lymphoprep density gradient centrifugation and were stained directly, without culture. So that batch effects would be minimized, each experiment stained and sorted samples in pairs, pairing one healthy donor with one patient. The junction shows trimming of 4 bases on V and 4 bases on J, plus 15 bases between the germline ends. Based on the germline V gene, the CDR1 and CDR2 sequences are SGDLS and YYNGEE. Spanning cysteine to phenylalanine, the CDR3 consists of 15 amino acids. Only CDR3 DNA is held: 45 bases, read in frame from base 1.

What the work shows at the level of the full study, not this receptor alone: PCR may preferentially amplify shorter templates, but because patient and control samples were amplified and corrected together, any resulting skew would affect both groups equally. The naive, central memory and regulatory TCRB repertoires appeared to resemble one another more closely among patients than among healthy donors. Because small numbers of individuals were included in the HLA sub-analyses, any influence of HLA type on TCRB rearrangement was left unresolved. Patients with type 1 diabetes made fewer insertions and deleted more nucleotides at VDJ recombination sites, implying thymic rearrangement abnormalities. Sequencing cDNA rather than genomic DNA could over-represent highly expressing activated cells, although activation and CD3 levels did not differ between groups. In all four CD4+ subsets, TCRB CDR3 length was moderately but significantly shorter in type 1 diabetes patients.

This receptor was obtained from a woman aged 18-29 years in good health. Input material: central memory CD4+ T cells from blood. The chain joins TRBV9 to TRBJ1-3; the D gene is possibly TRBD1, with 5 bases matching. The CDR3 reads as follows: CASSPVRGNGNTIYF. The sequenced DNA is TGTGCCAGCAGCCCGGTCCGGGGGAACGGAAACACCATATATTTT.